A single sample is the source of the 21 T cell receptor beta chains below, sequenced in a study of shared clonotypes between healthy human individuals. Generated by immunoSEQ multiplex PCR, the TCRdb table keeps only in-frame clones and is missing some. There are 2 million to 2.5 million clones in the sample; under 97% occur only once, and around 0.13% lies in the top ten. The sequenced sample was naive CD4+ T cells sorted from blood. Sample subset: CD45RA+ positively selected. Receptors were obtained from a man aged 18-30 years in good health.

The chain recombines TRBV7-2 with TRBJ2-5; the D gene is possibly TRBD2 (5 bases). Trimming took 5 bases from V and 2 from J, leaving 18 bases between them. The CDR3 has 16 residues. Germline CDR1 is SGHTA and CDR2 is FQGNSA. The CDR3 sequence: CASSPNRGSLQETQYF. The CDR3 nucleotides are TGTGCCAGCAGCCCTAATCGCGGGTCTCTTCAAGAGACCCAGTACTTC.

The rearrangement links TRBV6-6 to TRBJ2-3; 15 bases are a match to TRBD2. CDR1 is MNHNY and CDR2 is SVGAGI in the germline V gene (reference sequence). The CDR3 is made up of 16 amino acids. Trimming took 6 bases from V and 5 from J; bases not matched to a gene: 6. The CDR3 reads CASSWGLAGGGDTQYF. DNA of the CDR3: TGTGCCAGCAGCTGGGGACTAGCGGGAGGAGGAGATACGCAGTATTTT.

The chain recombines TRBV7-2 with TRBJ2-2; D gene ambiguous. The germline gives CDR1 SGHTA, CDR2 FQGNSA. Trimming shortened V by 0 bases and J by 3 bases, and 8 bases separated the two germline ends. The CDR3 totals 15 residues. In nucleotides, the CDR3 is TGTGCCAGCAGCTTAGCTTCAGGTTACACCGGGGAGCTGTTTTTT. It yields the protein CASSLASGYTGELFF.

The chain uses TRBV19 and TRBJ1-6, with D uncertain. Per germline, CDR1 LNHDA and CDR2 SQIVND (reference sequence). The V end lost 3 bases, the J end lost 6 bases, and 6 bases lay between the germline ends. The CDR3 is made up of 13 amino acids. This chain's CDR3 is CASSMPGNSPLHF. CDR3 sequence (DNA): TGTGCCAGTAGTATGCCAGGTAATTCACCCCTCCACTTT.

This clone appeared a single time. CDR3 amino acids: CVSSGQNTGELFF. CDR3 DNA: TGTGTTTCGTCCGGGCAGAACACCGGGGAGCTGTTTTTT. The chain uses TRBV11-2 and TRBJ2-2; D ambiguous. CDR3 length: 13 residues. The germline V gene has CDR1 SGHAT and CDR2 FQNNGV.

The gene calls are TRBV6-6 and TRBJ1-5, with TRBD1 matching over 9 bases. This CDR3 contains 14 residues. Unmatched junction bases numbered 7, after V lost 6 bases and J lost 7 bases. The germline V gene encodes CDR1 MNHNY and CDR2 SVGAGI (reference sequence). CDR3 sequence (DNA): TGTGCCAGCAGAACGGACAGGGGAGAACAGCCCCAGCATTTT. As protein: CASRTDRGEQPQHF.

The rearrangement links TRBV7-2 to TRBJ2-7; D possibly uses TRBD1 or TRBD2 (6 bases each). The CDR3 loop spans 17 amino acids. V was shortened by 5 bases and J by 4 bases, with 24 bases between the two germline ends. CDR1 is SGHTA and CDR2 is FQGNSA in the germline V gene. This CDR3 reads CASSRLGGQTSFYEQYF. The CDR3 nucleotides are TGTGCCAGCAGCCGCCTGGGAGGACAGACAAGTTTTTACGAGCAGTACTTC. The whole variable domain, remainder taken from reference TRBV7-2 and TRBJ2-7, is GAGVSQSPSNKVTEKGKDVELRCDPISGHTALYWYRQSLGQGLEFLIYFQGNSAPDKSGLPSDRFSAERTGGSVSTLTIQRTQQEDSAVYLCASSRLGGQTSFYEQYFGPGTRLTVT.

V gene TRBV9 combines with J gene TRBJ2-7, with D tentatively TRBD2 (6 bases). V lost 0 bases to trimming and J lost 4 bases, with 14 bases between them. CDR1 SGDLS and CDR2 YYNGEE come from the germline V gene. There are 15 residues in the CDR3. CDR3 coding DNA: TGTGCCAGCAGCGTAGCGTTGGGGGGAGAATACGAGCAGTACTTC. Translated: CASSVALGGEYEQYF. The entire variable domain, with the rest obtained from reference TRBV9 and TRBJ2-7, is as follows: DSGVTQTPKHLITATGQRVTLRCSPRSGDLSVYWYQQSLDQGLQFLIQYYNGEERAKGNILERFSAQQFPDLHSELNLSSLELGDSALYFCASSVALGGEYEQYFGPGTRLTVT.

This chain joins TRBV5-1 and TRBJ2-1; the match to TRBD2 covers 8 bases. The length of the CDR3 is 18 residues. The V gene end was trimmed by 4 bases and the J gene end by 6 bases; junction bases not matched to a gene: 18. Germline CDR1 reads SGHRS; CDR2 reads YFSETQ. The CDR3 region is CASSRPLLGAGEGNEQFF. Written as DNA, the CDR3 is TGCGCCAGCAGCAGGCCCCTCTTGGGAGCGGGAGAGGGCAATGAGCAGTTCTTC.

This chain joins TRBV19 and TRBJ2-5; no clear D. V dropped 6 bases and J dropped 5 bases, with 13 bases sitting between them. CDR1 LNHDA and CDR2 SQIVND come from the germline V gene (reference sequence). This CDR3 has 13 amino acids. The CDR3 DNA reads TGTGCCAGTAGAAACGTAGTTACGGAGACCCAGTACTTC. This translates into CASRNVVTETQYF.

The genes are TRBV5-6 and TRBJ2-6; possibly TRBD1 for D (6 bases). The V and J ends lost 0 bases and 2 bases respectively, with 6 bases between them. The germline CDR1 and CDR2 sequences are SGHDT and YYEEEE. There are 15 residues in the CDR3. CDR3 region: CASSLGQAGANVLTF. Written as DNA, the CDR3 is TGTGCCAGCAGCTTGGGACAGGCTGGGGCCAACGTCCTGACTTTC.

The chain employs TRBV29-1 and TRBJ2-1; D remains unclear. V dropped 0 bases and J dropped 11 bases, with 8 bases sitting between them. In germline, CDR1 is SQVTM, CDR2 ANQGSEA. This CDR3 spans 11 amino acids. DNA for the CDR3: TGCAGCGTTGAAGATCTCCCCCAGCAGTTCTTC. Residues: CSVEDLPQQFF.

The V and J genes are TRBV11-2 and TRBJ2-5; unclear D gene. The germline V gene encodes CDR1 SGHAT and CDR2 FQNNGV. The V end was cut by 1 base, the J end by 7 bases, with 13 bases between. The CDR3 totals 14 residues. In DNA form, the CDR3 reads TGTGCCAGCAGCTTAGTTAAGGGTACGGGGACCCAGTACTTC. Encoded protein: CASSLVKGTGTQYF.

The V call is TRBV2, the J call TRBJ2-6; 7 bases align to TRBD1. Per the germline V gene, CDR1 is SNHLY and CDR2 is FYNNEI. J was trimmed by 2 bases and V by 4 bases; bases with no gene match: 5. This CDR3 is built from 16 residues. The CDR3 coding sequence is TGTGCCAGCAGTGGGGCAGGGGGTACTGGGGCCAACGTCCTGACTTTC. This gives the protein CASSGAGGTGANVLTF.

CDR3 loop: CASNLRGGRNEKLFF. CDR3 nucleotide sequence: TGTGCCAGCAACCTCCGGGGGGGCCGTAATGAAAAACTGTTTTTT. The rearrangement uses TRBV6-5 and TRBJ1-4; possibly TRBD1 for D (6 bases). The ends were cut back, 7 bases at V and 4 bases at J, with 16 bases in the middle. Germline CDR1 reads MNHEY; CDR2 reads SVGAGI. The CDR3 sequence is 15 residues long.

The genes are TRBV11-2 and TRBJ1-6; D may be TRBD1 (6 bases). The CDR3 consists of 16 residues. The V end lost 1 base, the J end lost 6 bases, and 13 bases lay between the germline ends. Looked up from germline, CDR1 is SGHAT and CDR2 is FQNNGV. This CDR3 is CASSLVGQRTNSPLHF. CDR3 sequence (DNA): TGTGCCAGCAGCTTAGTCGGACAGAGAACTAATTCACCCCTCCACTTT.

This chain connects TRBV7-2 to TRBJ1-5, with D hard to call. The germline gives CDR1 SGHTA, CDR2 FQGNSA. The CDR3 has 16 amino acids. V lost 4 bases to trimming and J lost 2 bases, with 15 bases between them. CDR3 residues: CASSSGGVAGNQPQHF. DNA for the CDR3: TGTGCCAGCAGCTCAGGTGGGGTAGCGGGCAATCAGCCCCAGCATTTT.

The chain carries TRBV6-1 and TRBJ1-1, with D possibly being TRBD1 (6 bases). CDR3 length: 14 amino acids. Germline CDR1 is MNHNS and CDR2 is SASEGT. V was pared by 8 bases and J by 7 bases, with 20 bases between. CDR3 DNA sequence: TGTGCCAGCGGACCGGGACACCGAACAGGTGAAGCTTTCTTT. This encodes CASGPGHRTGEAFF.

As concerns this clone: Other DNA sequences in this sample translate to the same CDR3. The genes are TRBV5-6 and TRBJ2-5, with a possible D match to TRBD2 (6 bases). V gave up 0 bases and J gave up 5 bases, with 8 bases separating them. CDR3 length equals 13 residues. Germline V gene data show CDR1 as SGHDT and CDR2 as YYEEEE. The CDR3 region is CASSLAGGETQYF. The CDR3 DNA follows: TGTGCCAGCAGCTTGGCCGGGGGTGAGACCCAGTACTTC.

The chain has TRBV19 and TRBJ2-5; 10 bases match TRBD2. Germline CDR1 LNHDA, CDR2 SQIVND (reference sequence). CDR3 length: 18 amino acids. Trimming took 5 bases from V and 2 from J; bases not matched to a gene: 14. The DNA for the CDR3 is TGTGCCAGTAGTCCTCCCCTAGGACTAGCGGTCCGACAAGAGACCCAGTACTTC. This gives the protein CASSPPLGLAVRQETQYF.

The V call is TRBV18, the J call TRBJ1-5, with a weak D call TRBD1 (5 bases). Germline V gene data show CDR1 as KGHSH and CDR2 as LQKENI. V dropped 5 bases and J dropped 3 bases, with 20 bases sitting between them. This CDR3 is built from 17 residues. For the CDR3, the DNA is TGTGCCAGCTCAGAATCTCCGTACAGGTCTACCAATCAGCCCCAGCATTTT. Its translation is CASSESPYRSTNQPQHF. Full variable domain (rest looked up from reference TRBV18 and TRBJ1-5): NAGVMQNPRHLVRRRGQEARLRCSPMKGHSHVYWYRQLPEEGLKFMVYLQKENIIDESGMPKERFSAEFPKEGPSILRIQQVVRGDSAAYFCASSESPYRSTNQPQHFGDGTRLSIL.